This TCR beta chain is drawn from a study of patients and donors after allogeneic stem cell transplantation. The germline V gene has CDR1 SSHAT and CDR2 FNYEAQ (reference sequence). The J segment lost 9 bases and the V segment lost 1 base, leaving 5 bases of the junction unmatched. CDR3 size: 14 residues. TCRdb re-analysed the RT-PCR reads in MiXCR, keeping a single row per CDR3 protein. The sample records hundreds of thousands of distinct CDR3 sequences, about a sixth being singletons. This chain links TRBV7-7 with TRBJ2-1; TRBD2 agrees at 8 bases. The TCR sequence derives from a human donor who was either an allogeneic HSCT recipient or a stem cell or donor lymphocyte infusion donor (not recorded which). It is not recorded whose cells these are; they may come from a transplant donor. The sequenced sample was blood, either unsorted or a sorted T cell fraction (not recorded which). The CDR3 reads CASSLGAGDLEQFF. The CDR3 DNA sequence: TGTGCCAGCAGCTTAGGAGCGGGAGATCTTGAGCAGTTCTTC.